The clone carrying this T cell receptor beta chain was seen a handful of times. Its antigen remains unknown. This specimen comes from a study of blood T cells in healthy people across ages. The V and J ends lost 0 bases and 5 bases respectively, with 12 bases between them. Germline V gene data show CDR1 as SGHRS and CDR2 as YFSETQ. CDR3 length: 16 residues. It was roughly 10 milliliters of peripheral blood that were drawn from each donor. They isolated at least 6.5 million PBMCs from each sample. Regarding the study as a whole: Age advanced and TCR beta diversity per million T cells fell, roughly linearly.

The authors ran a second PCR of roughly 6 to 12 cycles using a sample-barcoded 5' primer and a J-beta primer mix. Each of the samples gave a minimum of 3 million paired-end reads that contained CDR3. One entry per CDR3 protein results from TCRdb running MiXCR on the 5' RACE reads. The profile shows 550,000 to 700,000 distinct CDR3 sequences, 25% to 30% of them singletons. This rearrangement joins TRBV5-1 to TRBJ1-6, with D possibly being TRBD1 (6 bases). The sequence was obtained from a woman in her 70s in good health. The sequenced material came from blood. CDR3 coding DNA: TGCGCCAGCAGCTTGGGAAGGGGGGCAGATAATTCACCCCTCCACTTT. Its protein is CASSLGRGADNSPLHF.